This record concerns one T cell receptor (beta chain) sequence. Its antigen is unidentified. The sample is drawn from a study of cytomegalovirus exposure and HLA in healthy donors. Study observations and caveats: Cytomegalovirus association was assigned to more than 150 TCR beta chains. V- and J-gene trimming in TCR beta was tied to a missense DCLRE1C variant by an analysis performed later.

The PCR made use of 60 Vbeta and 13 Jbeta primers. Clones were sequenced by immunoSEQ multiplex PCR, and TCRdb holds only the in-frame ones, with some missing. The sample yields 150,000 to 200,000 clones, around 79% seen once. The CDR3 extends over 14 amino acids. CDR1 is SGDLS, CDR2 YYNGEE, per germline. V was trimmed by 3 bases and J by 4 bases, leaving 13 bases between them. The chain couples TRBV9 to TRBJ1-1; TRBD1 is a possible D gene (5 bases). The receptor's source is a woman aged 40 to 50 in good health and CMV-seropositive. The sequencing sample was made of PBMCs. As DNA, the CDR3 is TGTGCCAGCAGCGCCACCGACAGCCTCACTGAAGCTTTCTTT. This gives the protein CASSATDSLTEAFF. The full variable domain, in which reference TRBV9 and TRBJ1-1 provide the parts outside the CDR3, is DSGVTQTPKHLITATGQRVTLRCSPRSGDLSVYWYQQSLDQGLQFLIQYYNGEERAKGNILERFSAQQFPDLHSELNLSSLELGDSALYFCASSATDSLTEAFFGQGTRLTVV.